Listed below are T cell receptor beta chains from one sample, sequenced in a study of blood T cell repertoires in COVID-19. Here immunoSEQ multiplex PCR was the method, and the copy in TCRdb shows in-frame clones only, minus some. Of some 200,000 clones listed, 75% to 90% were seen once; the top ten hold around 6.5%. The sample comprised peripheral blood. The receptor source for this set is a woman aged 40 to 50 with acute or convalescent COVID-19. The CDR3 runs from the conserved cysteine through the conserved F or W. D genes are given only for firm matches. Part of the rows lack a size; the others show once, few, many or a class for expanded clones.

d_call: TRBD1
j_call: TRBJ1-6
v_call: TRBV6-5
clone_size: .
cdr3_nt: TGTGCCAGCAGCTTACAGGGGGCGGAAAATTCACCCCTCCACTTT
cdr3_aa: CASSLQGAENSPLHF

d_call: .
j_call: TRBJ1-1
v_call: TRBV4-1
clone_size: .
cdr3_nt: TGCGCCAGCAGCCAAGTGACAGTTGTAACTGAAGCTTTCTTT
cdr3_aa: CASSQVTVVTEAFF

d_call: TRBD1
j_call: TRBJ2-1
v_call: TRBV10-3
clone_size: .
cdr3_nt: TGTGCCATCAGCCCGCCCCCGGGACAGTCCTACAATGAGCAGTTCTTC
cdr3_aa: CAISPPPGQSYNEQFF

d_call: .
j_call: TRBJ1-2
v_call: TRBV30
clone_size: few
cdr3_nt: TGTGCCTGGTCCAGGGGATGGGGTCTCGACTATGGCTACACCTTC
cdr3_aa: CAWSRGWGLDYGYTF

d_call: .
j_call: TRBJ2-3
v_call: TRBV28
clone_size: .
cdr3_nt: TGTGCCAGCAGGCAGACCGGGTATACGCAGTATTTT
cdr3_aa: CASRQTGYTQYF

d_call: TRBD2
j_call: TRBJ2-7
v_call: TRBV4-2
clone_size: .
cdr3_nt: TGTGCCAGCAGCCCCGGACTAGGGGCTTACGAGCAGTACTTC
cdr3_aa: CASSPGLGAYEQYF

d_call: .
j_call: TRBJ2-1
v_call: TRBV11-2
clone_size: few
cdr3_nt: TGTGCCAGCAGCCCCCGCTCCGGGAACTACAATGAGCAGTTCTTC
cdr3_aa: CASSPRSGNYNEQFF

d_call: .
j_call: TRBJ2-1
v_call: TRBV24-1
clone_size: .
cdr3_nt: TGTGCCACCAGTGATAAACGGGCCGGGGGCTACAATGAGCAGTTCTTC
cdr3_aa: CATSDKRAGGYNEQFF

d_call: TRBD1
j_call: TRBJ1-2
v_call: TRBV19
clone_size: .
cdr3_nt: TGTGCCAGTAGTATTCCTTGGACAGGGGGAGACTATGGCTACACCTTC
cdr3_aa: CASSIPWTGGDYGYTF

d_call: TRBD1
j_call: TRBJ1-2
v_call: TRBV6-5
clone_size: .
cdr3_nt: TGTGCCAGCACCTCTGGACAGGGGTATGGCTACACCTTC
cdr3_aa: CASTSGQGYGYTF

d_call: .
j_call: TRBJ2-2
v_call: TRBV6-5
clone_size: .
cdr3_nt: TGTGCCAGCAGTTGGGACTTTCTAACGAGGGGGGAGCTGTTTTTT
cdr3_aa: CASSWDFLTRGELFF

d_call: TRBD1
j_call: TRBJ1-5
v_call: TRBV5-6
clone_size: few
cdr3_nt: TGTGCCAGCAGCTACAGGGGGGGGAATCAGCCCCAGCATTTT
cdr3_aa: CASSYRGGNQPQHF

d_call: TRBD1
j_call: TRBJ2-7
v_call: TRBV28
clone_size: .
cdr3_nt: TGTGCCAGCGGCTCGGGACAGGGCTACGAGCAGTACTTC
cdr3_aa: CASGSGQGYEQYF

d_call: .
j_call: TRBJ1-6
v_call: TRBV4-2
clone_size: .
cdr3_nt: TGTGCCAGCAGCACCCCCGACAGAAATAATTCACCCCTCCACTTT
cdr3_aa: CASSTPDRNNSPLHF

d_call: TRBD2
j_call: TRBJ2-7
v_call: TRBV10-2
clone_size: .
cdr3_nt: TGCGCCAGCAGAGGGATCCCCGGGGGGATCCACGAGCAGTACTTC
cdr3_aa: CASRGIPGGIHEQYF

d_call: .
j_call: TRBJ2-5
v_call: TRBV24-1
clone_size: .
cdr3_nt: TGTGCCACCAGTGAATCACAGGGAGCCCAAGAGACCCAGTACTTC
cdr3_aa: CATSESQGAQETQYF

d_call: .
j_call: TRBJ1-1
v_call: TRBV7-9
clone_size: .
cdr3_nt: TGTGCCAGCAGCTTCGTGAACACTGAAGCTTTCTTT
cdr3_aa: CASSFVNTEAFF

d_call: TRBD1
j_call: TRBJ2-5
v_call: TRBV5-8
clone_size: .
cdr3_nt: TGTGCCAGCAGCTTCCGGGACAGGGTCGAAAAGACCCAGTACTTC
cdr3_aa: CASSFRDRVEKTQYF

d_call: .
j_call: TRBJ2-1
v_call: TRBV6-6
clone_size: .
cdr3_nt: TGTGCCAGCAGTTACTCAAGAGTCTACAATGAGCAGTTCTTC
cdr3_aa: CASSYSRVYNEQFF

d_call: .
j_call: TRBJ2-7
v_call: TRBV28
clone_size: once
cdr3_nt: TGTGCCACACGGACAGTTTTAACCTACGAGCAGTACTTC
cdr3_aa: CATRTVLTYEQYF

d_call: .
j_call: TRBJ1-2
v_call: TRBV19
clone_size: once
cdr3_nt: TGTGCCAGTAGTACGCCGGCTCGGGGGGACTATGGCTACACCTTC
cdr3_aa: CASSTPARGDYGYTF

d_call: .
j_call: TRBJ2-3
v_call: TRBV13
clone_size: once
cdr3_nt: TGTGCCAGCAGCTCCGGGAGTAGCGGCACAGATACGCAGTATTTT
cdr3_aa: CASSSGSSGTDTQYF

d_call: .
j_call: TRBJ1-4
v_call: TRBV9
clone_size: .
cdr3_nt: TGTGCCAGCAGCTCCGCAAGGGGTTTGGTGATTGAAAAACTGTTTTTT
cdr3_aa: CASSSARGLVIEKLFF

d_call: .
j_call: TRBJ1-2
v_call: TRBV7-9
clone_size: .
cdr3_nt: TGTGCCAGCAGCTTAGCAGGGAGCAACTATGGCTACACCTTC
cdr3_aa: CASSLAGSNYGYTF

d_call: .
j_call: TRBJ2-2
v_call: TRBV7-2
clone_size: .
cdr3_nt: TGTGCCAGCAGCCCGGGACTCTACACCGGGGAGCTGTTTTTT
cdr3_aa: CASSPGLYTGELFF

d_call: TRBD2
j_call: TRBJ2-7
v_call: TRBV5-5
clone_size: .
cdr3_nt: TGTGCCAGCAGCCCGCTCGGGACGGGGGGCTACGAGCAGTACTTC
cdr3_aa: CASSPLGTGGYEQYF

d_call: TRBD2
j_call: TRBJ2-1
v_call: TRBV24-1
clone_size: .
cdr3_nt: TGTGCCACCAGTGATTTTGGACTAGCGGGGAACAATGAGCAGTTCTTC
cdr3_aa: CATSDFGLAGNNEQFF

d_call: TRBD1
j_call: TRBJ1-4
v_call: TRBV7-9
clone_size: .
cdr3_nt: TGTGCCAGCAGCCGCGACAACGGGGGACAGGTTCGAGAAAAACTGTTTTTT
cdr3_aa: CASSRDNGGQVREKLFF

d_call: .
j_call: TRBJ1-3
v_call: TRBV30
clone_size: .
cdr3_nt: TGTGCCTGGAAACTGTCCTCTGGAAACACCATATATTTT
cdr3_aa: CAWKLSSGNTIYF

d_call: TRBD2
j_call: TRBJ2-5
v_call: TRBV14
clone_size: .
cdr3_nt: TGTGCCAGCCAACCGGGACTAGCGGGTAAAAGAGAGACCCAGTACTTC
cdr3_aa: CASQPGLAGKRETQYF

d_call: .
j_call: TRBJ2-2
v_call: TRBV5-1
clone_size: .
cdr3_nt: TGCGCCAGCGGGGGAGGTAACACCGGGGAGCTGTTTTTT
cdr3_aa: CASGGGNTGELFF

d_call: TRBD2
j_call: TRBJ2-1
v_call: TRBV27
clone_size: .
cdr3_nt: TGTGCCAGCAGACTAGCGGGAACCTACAATGAGCAGTTCTTC
cdr3_aa: CASRLAGTYNEQFF

d_call: .
j_call: TRBJ2-2
v_call: TRBV5-4
clone_size: .
cdr3_nt: TGTGCCAGCAGCGAACAGGGGGGGTACACCGGGGAGCTGTTTTTT
cdr3_aa: CASSEQGGYTGELFF